This TCR beta chain was retrieved from a study of cytomegalovirus exposure and HLA in healthy donors. Study conclusions and caveats: In vitro work confirmed that three CMV-associated chains recognize CMV antigens.

Data came from immunoSEQ multiplex PCR; TCRdb stores just in-frame clones and leaves some out. The profile shows approximately 260,000 clones, around 86% of them singletons. This CDR3 region has 15 residues. The junction had 4 bases not matched to a gene; V was cut back by 0 bases and J by 5 bases. Per the germline V gene, CDR1 is LGHNA and CDR2 is YNFKEQ. Remarks on this clone: Its specificity is not known.

The clonotype was recovered from a woman under 30 in good health and CMV-seronegative. This rearrangement joins TRBV4-2 to TRBJ2-5; 9 bases fit TRBD2. The source material was PBMCs. As DNA, the CDR3 is TGTGCCAGCAGCCAAGAGAGCGGGGGGCCGGAGACCCAGTACTTC. Translating it yields CASSQESGGPETQYF.